This paragraph reports one T cell receptor (beta chain). The antigen remains undetermined. Germline values: CDR1 MDHEN, CDR2 SYDVKM. V shed 3 bases and J shed 6 bases, with 15 bases lying between them. This CDR3 spans 14 amino acids. This entry is derived from a study of cytomegalovirus exposure and HLA in healthy donors. Study findings and constraints: Reports described diagnosis of cytomegalovirus status by the classifier as highly specific and sensitive.

Data came from immunoSEQ multiplex PCR; TCRdb stores just in-frame clones and leaves some out. The sample lists tens of thousands of clones; 96% were seen once. The chain combines TRBV28 with TRBJ2-7, with D maybe TRBD1 (6 bases). The sample consisted of PBMCs. This receptor was identified in a man in his late teens or twenties in good health and CMV-seronegative. The CDR3 loop is CASSLGHGVGEQYF. CDR3 DNA: TGTGCCAGCAGTTTGGGACACGGAGTGGGCGAGCAGTACTTC.